This T cell receptor (beta chain) was recorded in a study of long-term antiretroviral therapy in people with HIV. Overall study findings and caveats: Diversity measured after ART increased yet remained under transplant donor controls.

United States facilities provided treatment to all participants with HIV. CDR1 and CDR2 from the germline V gene are WSHSY and SAAADI. With 3 bases removed from V and 1 base from J, the gap between germline ends came to 10 bases. CDR3 size: 14 residues. Assay version v3.0 of immunoSEQ was used, and it was run at survey level. The repertoire was sequenced with immunoSEQ multiplex PCR; TCRdb's copy has only in-frame clones and lacks some. The data contain over 15,000 clones, approximately 71% of them singletons. A remark on this clone: Its antigen is as yet unknown.

The sequence derives from a woman between 45 and 60 years old with HIV. The specimen was unsorted PBMCs, collected 1.5 years before starting antiretroviral therapy. The gene calls are TRBV10-2 and TRBJ2-7; D might be TRBD1 (5 bases). This CDR3 reads CASSDRVGSYEQYV. CDR3 nucleotides: TGCGCCAGCAGTGACAGGGTGGGATCCTACGAGCAGTACGTC.